The rows below give T cell receptor beta chains drawn from one sample of a study of CXCR3-negative and CXCR3-positive naive CD8 T cells. Each CDR3 protein gets one entry in TCRdb, which reprocessed the 5' RACE reads and gives no DNA. The sample totals around 140,000 distinct CDR3 sequences. Material for sequencing was naive CXCR3- CD8+ T cells from blood. Receptors were obtained from a human donor in good health. Some clones in this sample may be carry-over from other donors' samples. Each CDR3 is given with its conserved first and last residue. The order of the fields is V gene, J gene, CDR3 protein.

v_gene: TRBV25-1
j_gene: TRBJ2-3
CDR3aa: CASSEYAGMTDTQYF

v_gene: TRBV5-6
j_gene: TRBJ2-2
CDR3aa: CASSLDRQYTGELFF

v_gene: TRBV6-2/TRBV6-3
j_gene: TRBJ2-3
CDR3aa: CASSYFDGTGVADTQYF

v_gene: TRBV27
j_gene: TRBJ2-1
CDR3aa: CASRPSGGYNEQFF

v_gene: TRBV29-1
j_gene: TRBJ2-2
CDR3aa: CSVEVRRRIGLLNTGELFF

v_gene: TRBV7-2
j_gene: TRBJ2-1
CDR3aa: CASSSRGFGTPNEQFF

v_gene: TRBV28
j_gene: TRBJ2-4
CDR3aa: CASTPPGGFNIQYF

v_gene: TRBV30
j_gene: TRBJ1-2
CDR3aa: CAWGRTLDGYTF

v_gene: TRBV7-3
j_gene: TRBJ2-2
CDR3aa: CASSSGTGSGELFF

v_gene: TRBV6-1
j_gene: TRBJ1-1
CDR3aa: CASKTEMNTEAFF

v_gene: TRBV5-1
j_gene: TRBJ1-1
CDR3aa: CASNDRDSDLNTEAFF

v_gene: TRBV2
j_gene: TRBJ2-3
CDR3aa: CASIVKPPKGATDTQYF

v_gene: TRBV24-1
j_gene: TRBJ2-3
CDR3aa: CATSDWGQGGSDTQYF

v_gene: TRBV19
j_gene: TRBJ2-1
CDR3aa: CASSIGPYNEQFF

v_gene: TRBV5-1
j_gene: TRBJ1-4
CDR3aa: CASSLDGTLEKLFF

v_gene: TRBV6-2/TRBV6-3
j_gene: TRBJ1-5
CDR3aa: CASDNGGDNQPQHF

v_gene: TRBV7-9
j_gene: TRBJ2-5
CDR3aa: CASSFSGGDQETQYF

v_gene: TRBV27
j_gene: TRBJ1-2
CDR3aa: CASSRADRRSLDGYTF

v_gene: TRBV9
j_gene: TRBJ2-7
CDR3aa: CASSAKDRGYEQYF

v_gene: TRBV7-9
j_gene: TRBJ2-7
CDR3aa: CASSRGSDAYEQYF

v_gene: TRBV5-1
j_gene: TRBJ2-1
CDR3aa: CASSLGWPAAQETQYF

v_gene: TRBV28
j_gene: TRBJ2-5
CDR3aa: CASSSTTSGIQETQYF

v_gene: TRBV7-9
j_gene: TRBJ2-5
CDR3aa: CASSLSGTEETQYF

v_gene: TRBV29-1
j_gene: TRBJ2-1
CDR3aa: CSFGTSGNNEQFF

v_gene: TRBV7-9
j_gene: TRBJ2-2
CDR3aa: CASGLMVSNTGELFF

v_gene: TRBV4-1
j_gene: TRBJ2-7
CDR3aa: CASRLTTAGEQYF

v_gene: TRBV21-1
j_gene: TRBJ2-7
CDR3aa: CASSKNGSYEQYF

v_gene: TRBV23-1
j_gene: TRBJ2-7
CDR3aa: CASSQWWVRNPAYEQYF

v_gene: TRBV29-1
j_gene: TRBJ2-1
CDR3aa: CSVEGPRYEQFF

v_gene: TRBV5-1
j_gene: TRBJ2-1
CDR3aa: CASMVSGQSSYNEQFF

v_gene: TRBV5-5
j_gene: TRBJ2-5
CDR3aa: CASSLEIWGGETQYF

v_gene: TRBV10-3
j_gene: TRBJ2-3
CDR3aa: CAIREGLAGGSTDTQYF

v_gene: TRBV7-8
j_gene: TRBJ1-1
CDR3aa: CASSLAQTGVTEAFF

v_gene: TRBV4-1
j_gene: TRBJ2-1
CDR3aa: CASSRLTREYEQFF

v_gene: TRBV3-1
j_gene: TRBJ2-5
CDR3aa: CASSQGGTGYQETQYF

v_gene: TRBV4-1
j_gene: TRBJ1-2
CDR3aa: CASSYRDRYGYTF

v_gene: TRBV7-9
j_gene: TRBJ1-2
CDR3aa: CASSLGSGGVYGYTF

v_gene: TRBV9
j_gene: TRBJ1-3
CDR3aa: CASSVARTGNTIYF

v_gene: TRBV12-3/TRBV12-4
j_gene: TRBJ2-4
CDR3aa: CASSLEGVTSENIQYF

v_gene: TRBV4-3
j_gene: TRBJ1-6
CDR3aa: CASSQDRTAGYNSPLHF

v_gene: TRBV4-1
j_gene: TRBJ2-7
CDR3aa: CASSQDFEQGAYEQYF

v_gene: TRBV6-1
j_gene: TRBJ2-3
CDR3aa: CASREGGSSTDTQYF